This T cell receptor beta chain came from a study of identical twins. In its sample, this clonotype was seen many times. From germline, CDR1 is SGHAT and CDR2 FQNNGV. CDR3 length equals 13 residues. V lost 2 bases and J 7 bases, leaving 8 bases between the germline ends. TCRdb recomputed calls from the 5' RACE reads with MiXCR, one row per CDR3 protein. The sample includes more than 350,000 distinct CDR3 sequences, roughly 9% seen only once; the top ten take under 9.5%. The sequenced sample was naive T cells sorted from blood. This clonotype originated in a woman in her forties or fifties in good health. This chain uses TRBV11-2 with TRBJ2-2; possible D gene TRBD2, 6 bases. This chain's CDR3 is CASSLRGGGELFF. The CDR3 DNA follows: TGTGCCAGCAGCTTACGGGGAGGCGGGGAGCTGTTTTTT. Combining the CDR3 with reference TRBV11-2 and TRBJ2-2 gives the whole variable domain EAGVAQSPRYKIIEKRQSVAFWCNPISGHATLYWYQQILGQGPKLLIQFQNNGVVDDSQLPKDRFSAERLKGVDSTLKIQPAKLEDSAVYLCASSLRGGGELFFGEGSRLTVL.